This T cell receptor (beta chain) was sequenced for a study of blood T cell repertoires in COVID-19 (TCRdb year 2020). With regard to the full study: Samples from collaborators originated in the United States, Italy and Spain and spanned both the acute and convalescent phases of COVID-19. Sample metadata almost always included a de-identified subject ID, COVID-19 status, age in years and sex. The repertoires were released in a freely available public database intended as a resource for research on the immune response to SARS-CoV-2. The prospective study material was composed of cDNA or gDNA derived from T cells, B-cell-depleted T cells, or PBMCs. Deeply sampled blood TCRbeta repertoires from subjects exposed to, actively infected with, or recovered from COVID-19 were included in the dataset. Samples came from the ongoing ImmuneRACE study (first 160 participants) plus 1,254 subjects from 6 global collaborators. Where HLA class I and class II types were available, the types were taken from metadata supplied by the sample provider, not from assay-based typing. Here is what the overall study found, with its caveats: Clinical and demographic metadata were provided uncurated, with the amount varying by source and participant.

About this clone: Its antigen is currently not known. No much larger clone exists at a distance of one base, and base qualities are not known.

TCRbeta CDR3 regions were amplified from genomic DNA by means of the immunoSEQ Assay, a bias-controlled multiplex PCR. Per the original workflow: The number of nucleated cells in each sample was estimated by amplification of reference gene primers within the assay. To quantify the absolute abundance of each unique TCRbeta CDR3 rearrangement, sequence reads were collapsed and filtered. Productive Simpson clonality was computed per sample as the square root of Simpson's diversity index over productive rearrangements. The clones in this table, taken by TCRdb from immuneACCESS, are in-frame only. Not every clone is retained; where verified, under half of the shortfall comes from an unresolved V gene, and the cause of the rest is unknown. From that table come the V and J calls and clone size; the DNA was used to work out D and trimming. This sample comprises roughly 300,000 clones, 90% of them detected only once. More than 6% of the sample is taken by the ten largest.

One collaborating source in Seattle enrolled patients while the patients were actively infected and followed the patients over time throughout the course of disease. Collaborating institutions collected whole blood in K2EDTA tubes following their own protocols. For TCRbeta analysis, collaborator samples were shipped as frozen whole blood, as isolated PBMCs, or as DNA extracted from either sample type. The germline V gene (reference sequence) sets CDR1 to SGHNT and CDR2 to YYREEE. V is clipped by 4 bases and J by 3 bases, and the sequence between their germline boundaries is 7 bases long. From the cysteine up to the phenylalanine, the CDR3 has a length of 12 residues. CDR3 DNA is the only sequence kept; it has 36 bases, read in frame from the first base.

This TCR came from a woman aged 25-40 years with COVID-19, enrolled during active disease. Material for sequencing was peripheral blood. The chain is assembled from TRBV5-4 and TRBJ2-5; TRBD2 is possibly the D segment (6 matching bases). The CDR3 region has the sequence CASSREKETQYF. The base sequence is TGTGCCAGCAGCCGGGAGAAAGAGACCCAGTACTTC.